This entry lists 21 T cell receptor beta chains sequenced from one sample in a study of blood T cells in healthy people across ages. For the second PCR, which ran for 7 to 11 cycles, a sample-barcoded 5' primer and a J-beta primer mix were used. TCRdb reanalysed the 5' RACE reads using MiXCR and keeps one entry per CDR3 protein. The sample carries around 1.5 million distinct CDR3 sequences, about 43% recorded once. The sample taken for sequencing was blood. The receptors were gathered from a woman between 18 and 29 years old in good health.

This clonotype was counted a few times. V is TRBV27 and J is TRBJ1-2; D ambiguous. In germline, CDR1 is MNHEY, CDR2 SMNVEV (reference sequence). The V end lost 5 bases, the J end lost 4 bases, and 11 bases lay between the germline ends. The CDR3 covers 13 residues. This chain's CDR3 is CASSVAASYGYTF. DNA for the CDR3: TGTGCCAGCAGTGTTGCAGCTTCCTATGGCTACACCTTC.

Regarding this clonotype: The junction departs from the called germline gene at one end, perhaps through a read error. The chain joins TRBV3-1 to TRBJ2-5, with 7 nucleotides matching TRBD2. In germline, CDR1 is LGHDT, CDR2 YNNKEL (reference sequence). This CDR3 is built from 16 residues. The CDR3 spells CASSHGAGDSYETQYF. As DNA, the CDR3 is TGTGCCAGTAGCCACGGTGCGGGAGATTCTTATGAGACCCAGTACTTC.

The CDR3: CASSLEFSDYNEQFF. DNA for the CDR3: TGTGCCAGCAGTCTAGAGTTTAGCGACTACAATGAGCAGTTCTTC. The rearrangement uses TRBV27 and TRBJ2-1; a possible D gene is TRBD2 (5 bases). The CDR3 totals 15 residues. Trimming cost V 5 bases and J 3 bases, with 14 bases left between them. Looked up from germline, CDR1 is MNHEY and CDR2 is SMNVEV (reference sequence).

The CDR3 DNA reads TGTGCCAGCAGCTCGATACCTACAGAATACAATGAGCAGTTCTTC. Translation: CASSSIPTEYNEQFF. The genes are TRBV7-3 and TRBJ2-1; the D is unclear. Trimming cost V 4 bases and J 4 bases, with 14 bases left between them. CDR3 length equals 15 residues. Germline V gene lookup returns CDR1 SGHTA and CDR2 FQGTGA.

The table lists this clonotype with a few counts. V usage is TRBV6-4 and J usage is TRBJ2-3, with a tentative D call TRBD1 (5 bases). V was clipped by 4 bases and J by 5 bases, with 13 bases between them. Germline V gives CDR1 MRHNA, CDR2 SNTAGT. The CDR3 loop spans 14 amino acids. The CDR3 DNA reads TGTGCCAGCAGTGCCGAAGGGGCCGGAGATACGCAGTATTTT. It is translated as CASSAEGAGDTQYF.

The chain uses TRBV11-2 and TRBJ2-1; 10 nucleotides match TRBD2. The germline gives CDR1 SGHAT, CDR2 FQNNGV. Unmatched junction bases numbered 5, after V lost 3 bases and J lost 6 bases. The CDR3 loop spans 15 amino acids. CDR3 sequence (DNA): TGTGCCAGCAGCTTCGCCGAGCGGGGGGGCAATGAGCAGTTCTTC. Encoded protein: CASSFAERGGNEQFF.

This clonotype has just a few counts. The chain combines TRBV15 with TRBJ1-1; TRBD1 might be the D (5 bases). Germline V gene sequence: CDR1 LNHNV, CDR2 YYDKDF (reference sequence). The CDR3 spans 17 residues. V lost 0 bases to trimming and J lost 1 base, with 15 bases between them. The CDR3 here is CATSRDVPGLRNTEAFF. CDR3 in DNA: TGTGCCACCAGCAGAGACGTCCCGGGACTTAGGAACACTGAAGCTTTCTTT.

DNA of the CDR3: TGTGCCAGCAGCCAAGAATTCCCCCCGGGCGAGCAGTACTTC. Protein: CASSQEFPPGEQYF. The rearrangement links TRBV4-2 to TRBJ2-7; D not certain. This CDR3 has 14 residues. Germline assignment: CDR1 LGHNA and CDR2 YNFKEQ. Between the trimmed V and J ends, which lost 0 bases and 6 bases, there was a span of 12 bases.

This clonotype was detected a few times. The V and J genes are TRBV4-1 and TRBJ2-5; no clear D gene. The CDR3 consists of 13 residues. Between the trimmed V and J ends, which lost 4 bases and 2 bases, there was a span of 8 bases. Per the germline V gene, CDR1 is MGHRA and CDR2 is YSYEKL. CDR3 loop: CASSPKVQETQYF. The CDR3 coding sequence is TGCGCCAGCAGCCCTAAGGTACAAGAGACCCAGTACTTC.

This chain connects TRBV7-3 to TRBJ1-3, with unresolved D. Trimming removed 6 bases from V and 4 bases from J, with 16 bases in between. The CDR3 has 15 amino acids. Germline values: CDR1 SGHTA, CDR2 FQGTGA. In DNA, the CDR3 is TGTGCCAGCAGTCGGAGGGAGGGCGCCGGAAACACCATATATTTT. Protein product: CASSRREGAGNTIYF. Variable domain in full (rest from reference TRBV7-3 and TRBJ1-3): GAGVSQTPSNKVTEKGKYVELRCDPISGHTALYWYRQSLGQGPEFLIYFQGTGAADDSGLPNDRFFAVRPEGSVSTLKIQRTERGDSAVYLCASSRREGAGNTIYFGEGSWLTVV.

The rearrangement uses TRBV20-1 and TRBJ2-7; 14 positions agree with TRBD2. The CDR3 length is 14 residues. Trimming at V came to 3 bases and at J to 10 bases, leaving 8 bases not matched to a gene. CDR1 and CDR2 (germline): DFQATT, SNEGSKA (reference sequence). The CDR3 sequence: CSASTGTSGGIQYF. The CDR3 coding sequence is TGCAGTGCTAGCACCGGGACTAGCGGGGGCATACAGTACTTC.

In the case of this clonotype: Its ends do not fully match the called genes, so a read error is possible. The chain employs TRBV7-2 and TRBJ1-5; 9 nucleotides align to TRBD1. Germline V gene data show CDR1 as SGHTA and CDR2 as FQGNSA. The CDR3 has 15 residues. The CDR3 spells CASSQGQGKNLPQHF. The CDR3 DNA reads as TGTGCCAGCAGCCAGGGACAGGGAAAAAATCTGCCCCAGCATTTT. Filled out from reference TRBV7-2 and TRBJ1-5, the complete variable domain reads GAGVSQSPSNKVTEKGKDVELRCDPISGHTALYWYRQSLGQGLEFLIYFQGNSAPDKSGLPSDRFSAERTGGSVSTLTIQRTQQEDSAVYLCASSQGQGKNLPQHFGDGTRLSIL.

This sequence joins TRBV6-1 and TRBJ1-2; tentative D call: TRBD1 (6 bases). The CDR3 contains 16 residues. V lost 1 base and J lost 4, with 16 bases in between. Germline V gene lookup returns CDR1 MNHNS and CDR2 SASEGT. CDR3 loop: CASSEVGGSRGYGYTF. The CDR3 DNA reads as TGTGCCAGCAGTGAAGTTGGGGGGTCCAGGGGCTATGGCTACACCTTC.

This chain links TRBV20-1 with TRBJ2-1; 7 bases are shared with TRBD1. CDR1 DFQATT and CDR2 SNEGSKA come from the germline V gene (reference sequence). CDR3 length: 14 amino acids. The V and J ends lost 6 bases and 9 bases, in that order; junction bases with no gene match: 14. CDR3 protein: CSALLGGPRTEQFF. The CDR3 nucleotides are TGCAGTGCCCTTTTAGGGGGCCCCAGGACTGAGCAGTTCTTC.

The chain joins TRBV20-1 to TRBJ2-4; 8 bases line up with TRBD2. TRBJ2-7 matches the DNA end more closely, so the J call is doubtful. The germline V gene has CDR1 DFQATT and CDR2 SNEGSKA (reference sequence). The length of the CDR3 is 14 residues. The CDR3 sequence is CSARAASGSYEQYF. The DNA of the CDR3 is TGCAGTGCTAGAGCTGCGAGCGGGAGCTACGAGCAGTACTTC.

A word on this clonotype: This may be a read error: a much more frequent sequence differs by one nucleotide. The chain uses TRBV20-1 and TRBJ2-5; 7 bases match TRBD2. J was trimmed by 11 bases and V by 0 bases; bases with no gene match: 15. The CDR3 extends over 15 amino acids. CDR1 and CDR2 (germline): DFQATT, SNEGSKA (reference sequence). The CDR3 loop is CSARDLGGSYNEQYF. The DNA of the CDR3 is TGCAGTGCTAGAGATCTGGGCGGGAGCTACAATGAGCAGTACTTC.

The chain carries TRBV5-1 and TRBJ2-5; 13 nucleotides match TRBD2. Germline CDR1 SGHRS, CDR2 YFSETQ. The CDR3 length is 15 residues. The V segment lost 4 bases and the J segment 5 bases; nucleotides outside the gene matches: 5. The CDR3 loop reads CASSPGTSGTETQYF. In DNA, the CDR3 is TGCGCCAGCAGCCCTGGGACTAGCGGGACGGAGACCCAGTACTTC.

In this sample, this clonotype turned up a few times. The V call is TRBV6-5, the J call TRBJ2-3; the D is unclear. Germline V gene sequence: CDR1 MNHEY, CDR2 SVGAGI. V shed 8 bases and J shed 6 bases, with 12 bases lying between them. The CDR3 is made up of 12 amino acids. The CDR3 region is CASRTGRDTQYF. Written as DNA, the CDR3 is TGTGCCAGCCGGACCGGCAGGGATACGCAGTATTTT.

This rearrangement joins TRBV12-3 or TRBV12-4 to TRBJ2-2, with D perhaps matching TRBD1 or TRBD2 (5 bases each). V was pared by 5 bases and J by 3 bases, with 13 bases between. CDR3 length equals 15 residues. CDR3 DNA sequence: TGTGCCAGCAGTGGGGGAACGGGGTACACCGGGGAGCTGTTTTTT. Encoded protein: CASSGGTGYTGELFF.

This chain uses TRBV29-1 with TRBJ2-5; no definite D call. The length of the CDR3 is 10 residues. CDR1 SQVTM and CDR2 ANQGSEA come from the germline V gene. The germline V and J ends were trimmed by 7 bases and 9 bases, with 12 bases remaining between them. The CDR3 region is CSAERGSQYF. For the CDR3, the DNA is TGCAGCGCCGAGCGAGGTTCCCAGTACTTC.

This clonotype appeared a few times. The genes are TRBV18 and TRBJ2-3; 7 positions agree with TRBD2. V shed 0 bases and J 2 bases; nucleotides not matched to a gene: 8. Germline-derived CDR1 and CDR2 are KGHSH and LQKENI. This CDR3 is built from 17 residues. The DNA of the CDR3 is TGTGCCAGCTCACCACCACGCGGGAGTAGGGACACAGATACGCAGTATTTT. Encoded protein: CASSPPRGSRDTDTQYF.